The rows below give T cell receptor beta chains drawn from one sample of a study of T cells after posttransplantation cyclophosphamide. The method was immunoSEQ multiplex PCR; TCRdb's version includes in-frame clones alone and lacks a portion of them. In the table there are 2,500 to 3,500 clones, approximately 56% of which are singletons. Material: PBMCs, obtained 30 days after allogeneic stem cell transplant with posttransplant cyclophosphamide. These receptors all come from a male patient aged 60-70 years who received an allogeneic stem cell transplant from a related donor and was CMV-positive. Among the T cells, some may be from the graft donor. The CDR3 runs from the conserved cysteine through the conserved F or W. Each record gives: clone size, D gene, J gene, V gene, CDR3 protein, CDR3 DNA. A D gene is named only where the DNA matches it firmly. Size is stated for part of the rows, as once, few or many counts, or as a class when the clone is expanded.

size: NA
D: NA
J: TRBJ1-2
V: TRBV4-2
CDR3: CASSPRQGDYGYTF
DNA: TGTGCCAGCAGCCCTAGGCAGGGTGACTATGGCTACACCTTC

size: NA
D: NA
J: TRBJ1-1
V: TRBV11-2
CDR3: CASSLGGGQGDRWRTEAFF
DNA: TGTGCCAGCAGCCTGGGTGGCGGACAAGGGGATCGGTGGCGCACTGAAGCTTTCTTT

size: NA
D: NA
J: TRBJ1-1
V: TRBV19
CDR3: CASSIGTANINTEAFF
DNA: TGTGCCAGTAGTATAGGGACAGCGAATATTAACACTGAAGCTTTCTTT

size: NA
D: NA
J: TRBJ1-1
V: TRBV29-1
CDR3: CSVEDLYGRVGTEAFF
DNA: TGCAGCGTTGAAGATCTTTACGGGAGGGTGGGCACTGAAGCTTTCTTT

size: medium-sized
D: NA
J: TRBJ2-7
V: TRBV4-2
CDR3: CASSPLRDSNYEQYF
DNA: TGTGCCAGCAGCCCCCTCCGGGATAGCAACTACGAGCAGTACTTC

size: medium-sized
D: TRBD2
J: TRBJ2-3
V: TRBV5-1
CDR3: CASSLYGREADTQYF
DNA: TGCGCCAGCAGCTTGTACGGGAGGGAAGCCGATACGCAGTATTTT

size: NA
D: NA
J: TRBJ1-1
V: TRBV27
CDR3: CASSLRGRGERFF
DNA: TGTGCCAGCAGTTTAAGGGGCAGGGGTGAACGGTTCTTT

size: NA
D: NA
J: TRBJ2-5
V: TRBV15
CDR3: CATSRDPYREETQYF
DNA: TGTGCCACCAGCAGAGATCCCTACAGGGAAGAGACCCAGTACTTC

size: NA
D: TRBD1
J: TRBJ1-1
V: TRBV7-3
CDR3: CASSRQGVTEAFF
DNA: TGTGCCAGCAGCAGACAGGGTGTCACTGAAGCTTTCTTT

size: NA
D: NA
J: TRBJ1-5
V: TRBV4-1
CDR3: CASSQDRDVRNQPQHF
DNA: TGCGCCAGCAGCCAAGACAGGGATGTGCGCAATCAGCCCCAGCATTTT

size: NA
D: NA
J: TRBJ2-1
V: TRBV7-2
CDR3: CASSPAGSYNEQFF
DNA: TGTGCCAGCAGCCCGGCGGGTTCTTACAATGAGCAGTTCTTC

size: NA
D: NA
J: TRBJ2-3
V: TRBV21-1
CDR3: CASTNPLSCTDTQYF
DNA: TGTGCCAGCACCAATCCACTTAGTTGTACAGATACGCAGTATTTT

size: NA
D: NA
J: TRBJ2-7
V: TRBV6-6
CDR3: CASSYKDSTYEQYF
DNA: TGTGCCAGCAGTTACAAGGACAGCACCTACGAGCAGTACTTC

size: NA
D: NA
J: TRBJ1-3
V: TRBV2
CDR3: CASSIWRDRFSGNTIYF
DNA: TGTGCCAGCAGTATTTGGAGGGACCGATTTTCTGGAAACACCATATATTTT

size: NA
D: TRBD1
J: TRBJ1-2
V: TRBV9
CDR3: CASSAGQSSGYTF
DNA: TGTGCCAGCAGCGCGGGACAGTCTAGTGGCTACACCTTC

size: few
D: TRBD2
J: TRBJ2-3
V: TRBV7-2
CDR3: CASSLVGGGRTDTQYF
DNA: TGTGCCAGCAGCTTAGTCGGGGGGGGGCGCACAGATACGCAGTATTTT

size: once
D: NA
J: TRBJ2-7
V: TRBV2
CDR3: CASSEVGGSTYEQYF
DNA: TGTGCCAGCAGTGAGGTTGGCGGTTCGACCTACGAGCAGTACTTC

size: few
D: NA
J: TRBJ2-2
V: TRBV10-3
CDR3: CAISESLFNSGELFF
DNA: TGTGCCATCAGTGAGTCCCTCTTCAACAGCGGGGAGCTGTTTTTT

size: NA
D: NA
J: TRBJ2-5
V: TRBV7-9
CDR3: CASSYRGGQETQYF
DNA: TGTGCCAGCAGCTACAGGGGGGGTCAAGAGACCCAGTACTTC

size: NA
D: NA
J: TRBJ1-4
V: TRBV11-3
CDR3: CASSLAWTENEKLFF
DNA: TGTGCCAGCAGCTTAGCTTGGACTGAGAATGAAAAACTGTTTTTT

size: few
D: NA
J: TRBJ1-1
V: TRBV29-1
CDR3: CSVDRDRQAFF
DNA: TGCAGCGTTGATCGTGACAGGCAAGCTTTCTTT

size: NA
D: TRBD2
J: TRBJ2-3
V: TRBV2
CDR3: CASGGDTDTQYF
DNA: TGTGCCAGCGGGGGGGACACAGATACGCAGTATTTT

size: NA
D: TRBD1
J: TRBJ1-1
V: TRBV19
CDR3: CASSPRDRYYTEAFF
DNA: TGTGCCAGTAGTCCACGGGACAGATACTACACTGAAGCTTTCTTT

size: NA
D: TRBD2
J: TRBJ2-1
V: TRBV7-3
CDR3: CASSLNPSGLAGDEQFF
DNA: TGTGCCAGCAGCTTAAATCCGTCGGGACTAGCGGGAGATGAGCAGTTCTTC

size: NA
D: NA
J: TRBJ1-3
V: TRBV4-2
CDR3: CASSQGPTLSGNTIYF
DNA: TGTGCCAGCAGCCAAGGCCCGACTCTCTCTGGAAACACCATATATTTT

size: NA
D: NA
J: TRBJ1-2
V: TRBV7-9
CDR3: CASSLQNYGYTF
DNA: TGTGCCAGCAGCTTACAAAACTATGGCTACACCTTC

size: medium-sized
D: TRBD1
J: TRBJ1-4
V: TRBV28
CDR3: CATRDSTATNEKLFF
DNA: TGTGCCACCCGGGACAGCACTGCAACTAATGAAAAACTGTTTTTT

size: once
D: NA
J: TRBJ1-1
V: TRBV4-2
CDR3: CASSLSGETEAFF
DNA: TGTGCCAGCAGCCTGTCAGGGGAAACTGAAGCTTTCTTT

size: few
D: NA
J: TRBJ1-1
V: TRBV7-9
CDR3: CASSLIQGTEAFF
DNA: TGTGCCAGCAGCTTGATACAGGGAACTGAAGCTTTCTTT

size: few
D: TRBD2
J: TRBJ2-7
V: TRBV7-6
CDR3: CASSPLGLAGDYEQYF
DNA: TGTGCCAGCAGCCCCCTGGGACTAGCGGGGGACTACGAGCAGTACTTC

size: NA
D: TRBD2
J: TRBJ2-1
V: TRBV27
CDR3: CASASGGAPGNEQFF
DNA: TGTGCCAGCGCAAGCGGGGGGGCCCCTGGCAATGAGCAGTTCTTC

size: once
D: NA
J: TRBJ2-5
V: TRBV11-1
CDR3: CASSLELWAGATQYF
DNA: TGTGCCAGCAGCCTAGAACTTTGGGCGGGTGCGACCCAGTACTTC

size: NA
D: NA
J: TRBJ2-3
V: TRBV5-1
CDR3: CASTSGARDTDTQYF
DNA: TGCGCCAGCACCTCAGGGGCGCGTGACACAGATACGCAGTATTTT

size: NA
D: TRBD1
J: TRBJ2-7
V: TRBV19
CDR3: CASSMKQGWEQYF
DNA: TGTGCCAGTAGTATGAAACAGGGGTGGGAGCAGTACTTC

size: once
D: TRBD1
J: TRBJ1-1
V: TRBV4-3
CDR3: CASSLDRGGTEAFF
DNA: TGCGCCAGCAGCCTCGACAGGGGGGGGACTGAAGCTTTCTTT

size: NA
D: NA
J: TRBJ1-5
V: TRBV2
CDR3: CASSESLISNQPQHF
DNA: TGTGCCAGCAGTGAATCCCTTATTTCCAATCAGCCCCAGCATTTT

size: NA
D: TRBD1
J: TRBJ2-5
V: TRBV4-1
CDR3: CASSHWGTGQETQYF
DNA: TGCGCCAGCAGCCACTGGGGGACAGGGCAAGAGACCCAGTACTTC

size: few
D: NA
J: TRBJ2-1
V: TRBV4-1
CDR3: CASSQVVAASRFF
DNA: TGCGCCAGCAGCCAAGTTGTAGCGGCGTCTCGGTTCTTC

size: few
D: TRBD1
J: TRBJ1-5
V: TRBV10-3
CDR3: CASRQGEHQPQHF
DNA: TGTGCCAGTCGACAGGGTGAGCATCAGCCCCAGCATTTT

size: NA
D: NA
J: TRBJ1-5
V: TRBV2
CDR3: CASALEAGPYSNQPQHF
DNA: TGTGCCAGCGCCCTTGAGGCAGGGCCCTATAGCAATCAGCCCCAGCATTTT

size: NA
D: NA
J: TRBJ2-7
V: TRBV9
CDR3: CASSPWGRGDEQYF
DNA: TGTGCCAGCAGCCCATGGGGCAGGGGAGACGAGCAGTACTTC

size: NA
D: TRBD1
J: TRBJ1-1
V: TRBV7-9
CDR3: CASSYRGGGTEAFF
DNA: TGTGCCAGCAGTTACAGGGGGGGAGGAACTGAAGCTTTCTTT

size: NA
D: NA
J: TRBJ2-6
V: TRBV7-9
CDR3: CASSKLRYQQSRANVLTF
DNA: TGTGCCAGCAGCAAGTTACGATACCAACAAAGTCGGGCCAACGTCCTGACTTTC

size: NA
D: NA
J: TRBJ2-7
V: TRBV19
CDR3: CASSPERQSYEQYF
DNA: TGTGCCAGTAGTCCCGAGAGACAGTCCTACGAGCAGTACTTC

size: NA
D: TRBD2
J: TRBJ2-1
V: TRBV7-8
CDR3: CASSGKRTSGAGGEQFF
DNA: TGTGCCAGCAGCGGAAAAAGGACTAGCGGGGCGGGTGGTGAGCAGTTCTTC

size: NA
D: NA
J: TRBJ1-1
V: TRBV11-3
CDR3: CASSGPLLEAFF
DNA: TGTGCCAGCAGCGGGCCCCTCCTTGAAGCTTTCTTT

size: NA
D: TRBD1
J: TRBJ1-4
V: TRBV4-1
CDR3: CASSQEGTGFEKLFF
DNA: TGCGCCAGCAGCCAAGAAGGGACAGGGTTTGAAAAACTGTTTTTT

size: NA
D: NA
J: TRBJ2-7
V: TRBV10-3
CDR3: CAISVVGSYEQYF
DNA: TGTGCCATCAGTGTGGTCGGCTCCTACGAGCAGTACTTC

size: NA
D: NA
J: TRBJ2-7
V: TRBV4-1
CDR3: CASSQDASFSYEQYF
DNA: TGCGCCAGCAGCCAAGATGCTAGCTTCTCCTACGAGCAGTACTTC